These 26 T cell receptor beta chains originate from one sample sequenced in a study of T cell responses to AZD1222 COVID-19 vaccine (dated by TCRdb to 2020 to 2022). The method behind the library was the immunoSEQ multiplex PCR assay. TCRdb took over this immuneACCESS table, retaining in-frame rearrangements with V and J assigned. Such tables are incomplete; in checked studies, under half of the missing clones stem from an unresolved V gene, and the remainder is unexplained. In all, the sample holds 85,000 to 95,000 clones, and approximately 89% of those were seen once. Approximately 5% of the sample rests with the top ten. The sample's time point label, in plain terms: about 28 days (+/-7) after the second vaccine dose. Sequencing used peripheral blood, obtained 28 days after the second AZD1222 dose. The origin of the receptors is an adult who received the AZD1222 COVID-19 vaccine.

This clone occurred once. The rearrangement joins TRBV5-1 to TRBJ1-2; the D is unclear. Per the germline V gene, CDR1 is SGHRS and CDR2 is YFSETQ. The CDR3 extends over 15 amino acids. V was clipped by 1 base and J by 3 bases, with 13 bases between them. CDR3 in DNA: TGCGCCAGCAGCTTGTTAGCGGGCCAGTACTATGGCTACACCTTC. Its protein is CASSLLAGQYYGYTF.

The V and J genes are TRBV5-6 and TRBJ2-7; perhaps TRBD1 as D (6 bases). This CDR3 has 12 residues. Deletions cut 3 bases from V and 6 bases from J, with 10 bases between. Germline CDR1 SGHDT, CDR2 YYEEEE. The CDR3 spells CASSYRETEQYF. DNA of the CDR3: TGTGCCAGCAGCTACAGGGAGACCGAGCAGTACTTC.

The chain carries TRBV19 and TRBJ1-2; tentative D call: TRBD1 (5 bases). Germline CDR1 reads LNHDA; CDR2 reads SQIVND (reference sequence). This CDR3 is built from 14 residues. The V end was cut by 5 bases, the J end by 4 bases, with 14 bases between. CDR3 region: CASSGQGGPYGYTF. In DNA, the CDR3 is TGTGCCAGTAGTGGGCAGGGAGGGCCCTATGGCTACACCTTC. Using reference TRBV19 and TRBJ1-2 for the parts outside the CDR3, the full variable domain is DGGITQSPKYLFRKEGQNVTLSCEQNLNHDAMYWYRQDPGQGLRLIYYSQIVNDFQKGDIAEGYSVSREKKESFPLTVTSAQKNPTAFYLCASSGQGGPYGYTFGSGTRLTVV.

This clone was seen just once. The CDR3 DNA is TGTGCCAGCAGCCCAACTTCAACAGGGGGCCCCCATAGTAAGCCCCAGCATTTT. Protein product: CASSPTSTGGPHSKPQHF. This chain uses TRBV28 with TRBJ1-5, with 9 nucleotides matching TRBD1. CDR1 is MDHEN and CDR2 is SYDVKM in the germline V gene. V was clipped by 6 bases and J by 8 bases; unmatched bases: 20. There are 18 residues in the CDR3. The full variable domain, rest sourced from reference TRBV28 and TRBJ1-5, is DVKVTQSSRYLVKRTGEKVFLECVQDMDHENMFWYRQDPGLGLRLIYFSYDVKMKEKGDIPEGYSVSREKKERFSLILESASTNQTSMYLCASSPTSTGGPHSKPQHFGDGTRLSIL.

The chain employs TRBV7-3 and TRBJ2-1; no clear D gene. This CDR3 spans 13 amino acids. CDR1 is SGHTA and CDR2 is FQGTGA in the germline V gene. V gave up 3 bases and J gave up 7 bases, with 10 bases separating them. DNA of the CDR3: TGTGCCAGCAGCTTGGTAGACCGTAATGAGCAGTTCTTC. This encodes CASSLVDRNEQFF.

The rearrangement joins TRBV4-1 to TRBJ1-1, with a weak D call TRBD1 (5 bases). The CDR3 is made up of 16 amino acids. V gave up 5 bases and J gave up 1 base, with 17 bases separating them. In germline, CDR1 is MGHRA, CDR2 YSYEKL. The chain's CDR3 is CASSFRAAGTNTEAFF. The CDR3, as DNA: TGCGCCAGCAGCTTCCGCGCCGCAGGGACGAACACTGAAGCTTTCTTT.

The V and J genes are TRBV5-8 and TRBJ1-2; D ambiguous. Germline V gives CDR1 SGHTS, CDR2 YDEGEE. V was cut by 4 bases and J by 7 bases, with 14 bases left in between. The CDR3 has 13 residues. In DNA, the CDR3 is TGTGCCAGCAGCCCAAAGTACACGGGTGGCTACACCTTC. Translation gives CASSPKYTGGYTF. Full variable domain (rest looked up from reference TRBV5-8 and TRBJ1-2): EAGVTQSPTHLIKTRGQQATLRCSPISGHTSVYWYQQALGLGLQFLLWYDEGEERNRGNFPPRFSGRQFPNYSSELNVNALELEDSALYLCASSPKYTGGYTFGSGTRLTVV.

This clone has just a few counts. This chain links TRBV3-1 (or the pseudogene TRBV3-2) with TRBJ1-2, with 8 bases identical to TRBD1. CDR3 length: 14 amino acids. Per germline, CDR1 LGHDT and CDR2 YNNKEL (reference sequence). Losses at the gene ends were 1 base for V and 6 bases for J; bases not matched to a gene: 4. The DNA for the CDR3 is TGTGCCAGCAGCCAAGGCGCAGGGGGCGATGGCTACACCTTC. It encodes CASSQGAGGDGYTF.

CDR3 amino acids: CATTGGFEQYF. In DNA form, the CDR3 reads TGTGCCACCACAGGGGGGTTCGAGCAGTACTTC. This sequence joins TRBV15 and TRBJ2-7; possibly TRBD1 for D (7 bases). The germline V gene has CDR1 LNHNV and CDR2 YYDKDF (reference sequence). With 7 bases removed from V and 6 bases from J, the gap between germline ends came to 10 bases. The CDR3 runs to 11 residues.

This sequence joins TRBV21-1 and TRBJ1-1. TRBV21-1 is a pseudogene locus. The CDR3 covers 16 residues. In nucleotides, the CDR3 is TGTGCCAGCAGCCTCATGCGCCCAGGAGGGAACACTGAAGCTTTCTTT. Translation: CASSLMRPGGNTEAFF.

Here the CDR3 reads CASSQDRGSLDGYTF. The CDR3 coding sequence is TGCGCCAGCAGCCAAGACAGGGGTAGTCTAGATGGCTACACCTTC. The chain combines TRBV4-3 with TRBJ1-2; D perhaps matches TRBD1 (6 bases). Germline V CDR1 and CDR2: LGHNA, YSLEER. The CDR3 has 15 amino acids. Trimming removed 0 bases at V and 6 bases at J, with 14 bases between.

V is TRBV27 and J is TRBJ2-1; D unclear. Germline lookup yields CDR1 MNHEY and CDR2 SMNVEV (reference sequence). V was clipped by 5 bases and J by 2 bases, with 16 bases between them. The CDR3 has 16 amino acids. CDR3 residues: CASSPQDVSTYNEQFF. CDR3 coding DNA: TGTGCCAGCAGTCCCCAAGACGTTTCTACCTACAATGAGCAGTTCTTC.

V usage is TRBV10-3 and J usage is TRBJ1-2; perhaps TRBD1 as D (5 bases). This CDR3 contains 11 residues. V gave up 6 bases and J gave up 6 bases, with 8 bases separating them. Germline lookup yields CDR1 ENHRY and CDR2 SYGVKD. The CDR3 protein is CAISFRDGYTF. The CDR3 DNA sequence: TGTGCCATCAGCTTCAGGGATGGCTACACCTTC.

The rearrangement links TRBV6-1 to TRBJ2-3, with TRBD2 matching over 8 bases. The V segment lost 1 base and the J segment 2 bases; nucleotides outside the gene matches: 11. CDR1 is MNHNS, CDR2 SASEGT, per germline. The CDR3 has 18 amino acids. The CDR3 protein is CASSEVWTKAGATDTQYF. The CDR3 region has the DNA TGTGCCAGCAGTGAAGTGTGGACTAAAGCGGGGGCCACAGATACGCAGTATTTT.

This clone was recorded only once. The CDR3 DNA is TGTGCCAGCAGCGTAGGGACAGGGAAGAGCTACGAGCAGTACTTC. This codes for CASSVGTGKSYEQYF. This chain links TRBV9 with TRBJ2-7, with 8 bases fitting TRBD1. Germline V CDR1 and CDR2: SGDLS, YYNGEE. CDR3 length: 15 amino acids. After removal of 0 bases from V and 3 bases from J, the junction contained 5 bases not matched to a gene.

This clone is categorized as medium-sized (0.01 to 0.1%). In DNA, the CDR3 is TGTGCCAGCTCACCAATAGGGATATCCTACAATGAGCAGTTCTTC. Amino acids: CASSPIGISYNEQFF. The chain links TRBV18 to TRBJ2-1; no reliable D call. V shed 2 bases and J shed 1 base, with 9 bases lying between them. The length of the CDR3 is 15 residues. Germline assignment: CDR1 KGHSH and CDR2 LQKENI.

The chain joins TRBV27 to TRBJ2-3; 9 bases are shared with TRBD1. Germline loops: CDR1 MNHEY, CDR2 SMNVEV (reference sequence). This CDR3 region has 16 residues. V shed 6 bases, J shed 9 bases, and the junction held 16 bases outside the gene matches. CDR3 DNA: TGTGCCAGCAGGATACAGGGGGCCAACCCCACATCGACGCAGTATTTT. Amino acid sequence: CASRIQGANPTSTQYF.

The V call is TRBV25-1, the J call TRBJ2-2; 10 bases line up with TRBD2. Germline CDR1 MGHDK, CDR2 SYGVNS. V shed 1 base, J shed 4 bases, and the junction held 3 bases outside the gene matches. The CDR3 is 16 amino acids. The CDR3 sequence: CASSEFLAGVTGELFF. In nucleotides, the CDR3 is TGTGCCAGCAGTGAATTCCTAGCGGGGGTCACCGGGGAGCTGTTTTTT.

The gene calls are TRBV11-2 and TRBJ1-1; D may be TRBD1 (5 bases). V was shortened by 1 base and J by 3 bases, with 6 bases between the two germline ends. Germline V CDR1 and CDR2: SGHAT, FQNNGV. The CDR3 is 13 amino acids. The CDR3 loop is CASSLVRDTEAFF. CDR3 DNA sequence: TGTGCCAGCAGCTTAGTCAGGGACACTGAAGCTTTCTTT.

The rearrangement links TRBV6-5 to TRBJ1-5, with D possibly TRBD1 on 5 matching bases. Germline loops: CDR1 MNHEY, CDR2 SVGAGI. V shed 11 bases and J shed 3 bases, with 14 bases lying between them. CDR3 length equals 13 residues. The CDR3 sequence: CACGALLNQPQHF. DNA of the CDR3: TGTGCCTGCGGGGCCCTACTCAATCAGCCCCAGCATTTT.

This clone occurred once. The chain uses TRBV29-1 and TRBJ2-1; the D is unclear. Germline V CDR1 and CDR2: SQVTM, ANQGSEA. Trimming took 6 bases from V and 7 from J, leaving 13 bases between them. This CDR3 is built from 12 residues. The CDR3 coding sequence is TGCAGCGTGGGTGGAATTACGAATGAGCAGTTCTTC. It specifies CSVGGITNEQFF.

This chain uses TRBV28 with TRBJ1-1; D is unclear. V dropped 2 bases and J dropped 5 bases, with 18 bases sitting between them. The CDR3 is made up of 16 amino acids. Germline CDR1 MDHEN, CDR2 SYDVKM. CDR3 sequence: CASSLRFLAPRTEAFF. The CDR3 DNA follows: TGTGCCAGCAGTTTAAGATTCCTAGCCCCGAGGACTGAAGCTTTCTTT.

The chain employs TRBV5-1 and TRBJ1-1; a possible D gene is TRBD1 (5 bases). Germline values: CDR1 SGHRS, CDR2 YFSETQ. The CDR3 loop spans 16 amino acids. V lost 0 bases and J 0 bases, leaving 12 bases between the germline ends. The CDR3 is CASSLDRGTLNTEAFF. Here the CDR3 DNA reads TGCGCCAGCAGCTTGGATCGGGGGACCCTGAACACTGAAGCTTTCTTT. Together with reference TRBV5-1 and TRBJ1-1, the CDR3 gives the full variable domain: KAGVTQTPRYLIKTRGQQVTLSCSPISGHRSVSWYQQTPGQGLQFLFEYFSETQRNKGNFPGRFSGRQFSNSRSEMNVSTLELGDSALYLCASSLDRGTLNTEAFFGQGTRLTVV.

This clone was detected once. The CDR3 is CASHPSSYNSPLHF. CDR3 coding DNA: TGTGCCAGCCACCCCAGCTCCTATAATTCACCCCTCCACTTT. This sequence joins TRBV19 and TRBJ1-6; no firm D call. Trimming stripped 9 bases from V and 0 bases from J, with 9 bases between. Germline CDR1 LNHDA, CDR2 SQIVND (reference sequence). The CDR3 runs 14 residues.

Written as DNA, the CDR3 is TGTGCCAGCAGCAAGGAGGGGTTCGGCAATCAGCCCCAGCATTTT. This codes for CASSKEGFGNQPQHF. The V call is TRBV7-9, the J call TRBJ1-5; possible D gene TRBD1, 5 bases. V lost 5 bases to trimming and J lost 2 bases, with 13 bases between them. The CDR3 totals 15 residues. Germline CDR1 SEHNR, CDR2 FQNEAQ (reference sequence).

The CDR3 here is CAWSGVGGYGYTF. The CDR3 nucleotides are TGTGCCTGGAGTGGAGTGGGAGGCTATGGCTACACCTTC. V gene TRBV30 combines with J gene TRBJ1-2; unclear D gene. V dropped 1 base and J dropped 4 bases, with 10 bases sitting between them. Germline values: CDR1 GTSNPN, CDR2 SVGIG (reference sequence). The CDR3 totals 13 residues.